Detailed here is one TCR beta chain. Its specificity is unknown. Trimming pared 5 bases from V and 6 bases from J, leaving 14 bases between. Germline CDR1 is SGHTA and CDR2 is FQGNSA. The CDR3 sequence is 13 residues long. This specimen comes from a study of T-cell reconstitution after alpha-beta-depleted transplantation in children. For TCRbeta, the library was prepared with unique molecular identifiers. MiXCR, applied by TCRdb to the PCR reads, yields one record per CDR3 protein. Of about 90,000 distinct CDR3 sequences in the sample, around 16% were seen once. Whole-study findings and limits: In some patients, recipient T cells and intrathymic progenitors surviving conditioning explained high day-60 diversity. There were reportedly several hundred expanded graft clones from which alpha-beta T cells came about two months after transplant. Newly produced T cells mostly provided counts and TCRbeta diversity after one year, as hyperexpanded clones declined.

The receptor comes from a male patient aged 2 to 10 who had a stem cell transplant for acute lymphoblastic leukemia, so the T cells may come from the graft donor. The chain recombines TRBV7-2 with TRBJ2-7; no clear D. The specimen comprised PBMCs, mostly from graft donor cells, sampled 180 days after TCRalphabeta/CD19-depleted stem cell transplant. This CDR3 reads CASSAELPLEQYF. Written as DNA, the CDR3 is TGTGCCAGCAGCGCCGAACTTCCCCTCGAGCAGTACTTC.